The 3 T cell receptor beta chains below come from one sample, sequenced in a study of graft-versus-host responses after intestinal transplantation. The assay was immunoSEQ multiplex PCR, and TCRdb's table has in-frame clones only and misses some. The repertoire consists of over 80,000 clones, with 91% occurring once and the leading ten covering over 0.15%. These receptors lack a known antigen. Specimen: unstimulated CD4+ T cells sorted from spleen or lymph node cells, collected before transplant. The receptors were gathered from a human donor who was the organ donor for an intestinal transplant.

V is TRBV18 and J is TRBJ1-1; no definite D call. CDR3 length: 16 amino acids. The germline V and J ends were trimmed by 0 bases and 4 bases, with 15 bases remaining between them. The germline CDR1 and CDR2 sequences are KGHSH and LQKENI. The CDR3 region is CASSPPFKSGSTEAFF. The CDR3 nucleotides are TGTGCCAGCTCACCACCGTTCAAGAGTGGGAGCACTGAAGCTTTCTTT.

The chain recombines TRBV5-1 with TRBJ2-5; weak D call: TRBD1 (6 bases). The germline V and J ends were trimmed by 0 bases and 0 bases, with 6 bases remaining between them. Germline values: CDR1 SGHRS, CDR2 YFSETQ. The CDR3 is 14 residues long. CDR3: CASSLGGHQETQYF. CDR3 in DNA: TGCGCCAGCAGCTTGGGGGGGCACCAAGAGACCCAGTACTTC.

This clone was detected once. V is TRBV30 and J is TRBJ2-1; D remains ambiguous. CDR1 and CDR2 (germline): GTSNPN, SVGIG (reference sequence). CDR3 length: 13 residues. The ends were cut back, 1 base at V and 4 bases at J, with 8 bases in the middle. DNA of the CDR3: TGTGCCTGGAGTGACAAGATGTACAATGAGCAGTTCTTC. Its protein is CAWSDKMYNEQFF.